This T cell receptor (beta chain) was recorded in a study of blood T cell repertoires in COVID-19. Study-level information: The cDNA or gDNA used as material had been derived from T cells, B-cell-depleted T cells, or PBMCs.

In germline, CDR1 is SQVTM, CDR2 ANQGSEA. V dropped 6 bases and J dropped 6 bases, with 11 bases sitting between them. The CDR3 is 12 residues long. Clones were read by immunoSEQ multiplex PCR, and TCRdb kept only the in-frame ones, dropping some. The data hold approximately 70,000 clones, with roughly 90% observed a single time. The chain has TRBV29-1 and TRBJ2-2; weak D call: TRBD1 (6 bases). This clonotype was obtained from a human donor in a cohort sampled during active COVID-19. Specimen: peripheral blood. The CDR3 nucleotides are TGCAGCGTACAGGGCTATGCCGGGGAGCTGTTTTTT. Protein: CSVQGYAGELFF.